What follows are 9 T cell receptor beta chains derived from one specimen sequenced in a study of T cells in Graves' hyperthyroidism and ophthalmopathy. Amplified TCR beta CDR3 regions derived from RNA transcripts. The primer set for the first-round RT-PCR of the TCR CDR3 was HTBI. From the multiplex PCR reads, TCRdb called clonotypes with MiXCR, one entry per CDR3 protein. The sample holds hundreds of thousands of distinct CDR3 sequences, approximately 15% seen once. The sequencing input was blood. The receptor source for this set is a woman aged 18-29 years with Graves' hyperthyroidism.

The sample holds many counts of this clonotype. This rearrangement joins TRBV2 to TRBJ2-1, with no clear D. Germline V gene data show CDR1 as SNHLY and CDR2 as FYNNEI. V was trimmed by 6 bases and J by 8 bases, leaving 11 bases between them. The CDR3 covers 12 residues. DNA for the CDR3: TGTGCCAGCAGGGGGTTCTCGGATGAGCAGTTCTTC. It codes for CASRGFSDEQFF.

This clonotype was detected many times. The J gene is TRBJ1-2, the V gene TRBV2, with TRBD1 matching over 7 bases. The V gene's germline CDR1 is SNHLY and CDR2 FYNNEI. The CDR3 runs to 12 residues. The ends lost 10 bases at V and 6 bases at J; junction bases unmatched: 8. CDR3 sequence: CATNRDSHGYTF. The CDR3 region has the DNA TGTGCCACCAATAGGGACAGCCATGGCTACACCTTC.

The table lists this clonotype with many counts. The chain employs TRBV20-1 and TRBJ1-4; tentatively, D is TRBD1 (5 bases). Trimming removed 4 bases at V and 3 bases at J, with 9 bases between. CDR1 DFQATT and CDR2 SNEGSKA come from the germline V gene (reference sequence). CDR3 length equals 13 residues. CDR3 region: CSATGTANEKLFF. The CDR3 DNA reads as TGCAGTGCTACCGGGACGGCTAATGAAAAACTGTTTTTT.

This clonotype has ten or more counts. This chain links TRBV18 with TRBJ2-1; 8 bases align to TRBD2. This CDR3 is built from 18 residues. Trimming took 2 bases from V and 0 from J; bases not matched to a gene: 9. Per the germline V gene, CDR1 is KGHSH and CDR2 is LQKENI. CDR3 DNA sequence: TGTGCCAGCTCACCAAAGGCCAGCGGGAGCCTCTCCTACAATGAGCAGTTCTTC. Its translation is CASSPKASGSLSYNEQFF. Full variable domain (rest looked up from reference TRBV18 and TRBJ2-1): NAGVMQNPRHLVRRRGQEARLRCSPMKGHSHVYWYRQLPEEGLKFMVYLQKENIIDESGMPKERFSAEFPKEGPSILRIQQVVRGDSAAYFCASSPKASGSLSYNEQFFGPGTRLTVL.

The V call is TRBV7-9, the J call TRBJ2-7, with 7 positions matching TRBD2. The CDR3 has 14 amino acids. Germline trimming cut 0 bases from V and 5 bases from J; bases unmatched to any gene: 4. Germline V gives CDR1 SEHNR, CDR2 FQNEAQ (reference sequence). The CDR3 loop is CASSLAAGTDEQYF. DNA for the CDR3: TGTGCCAGCAGCTTAGCAGCGGGAACCGACGAGCAGTACTTC.

V and J are TRBV4-3 and TRBJ1-1, with 8 bases aligning to TRBD1. Germline V CDR1 and CDR2: LGHNA, YSLEER. CDR3 length equals 12 residues. V trimming: 3 bases; J trimming: 12 bases; junction bases outside the gene matches: 6. The CDR3 region is CASSHPGQATFF. As DNA, the CDR3 is TGCGCCAGCAGCCACCCGGGACAGGCTACTTTCTTT.

The gene calls are TRBV9 and TRBJ2-2; a weak D match, TRBD1 (7 bases). Trimming stripped 4 bases from V and 2 bases from J, with 12 bases between. The CDR3 runs to 15 residues. Germline loops: CDR1 SGDLS, CDR2 YYNGEE. The CDR3 DNA reads TGTGCCAGCAGCCATGGAGGGGGCAACACCGGGGAGCTGTTTTTT. This gives the protein CASSHGGGNTGELFF.

There are a few counts of this clonotype. CDR3 sequence reads: CASSPLTGGRETQYF. CDR3 DNA: TGTGCCAGCAGTCCACTGACAGGAGGGCGGGAGACCCAGTACTTC. This chain joins TRBV6-1 and TRBJ2-5; the D call may be TRBD1 or TRBD2 (6 bases each). This CDR3 contains 15 residues. The germline V and J ends were trimmed by 5 bases and 5 bases, with 18 bases remaining between them. Germline V gene lookup returns CDR1 MNHNS and CDR2 SASEGT.

The sample holds many counts of this clonotype. This chain connects TRBV30 to TRBJ1-2; D gene unclear. CDR3 length: 14 residues. Trimming removed 3 bases from V and 2 bases from J, with 13 bases in between. Germline values: CDR1 GTSNPN, CDR2 SVGIG (reference sequence). CDR3 sequence: CAWSWKYRNYGYTF. CDR3 coding DNA: TGTGCCTGGAGCTGGAAGTATCGCAACTATGGCTACACCTTC.